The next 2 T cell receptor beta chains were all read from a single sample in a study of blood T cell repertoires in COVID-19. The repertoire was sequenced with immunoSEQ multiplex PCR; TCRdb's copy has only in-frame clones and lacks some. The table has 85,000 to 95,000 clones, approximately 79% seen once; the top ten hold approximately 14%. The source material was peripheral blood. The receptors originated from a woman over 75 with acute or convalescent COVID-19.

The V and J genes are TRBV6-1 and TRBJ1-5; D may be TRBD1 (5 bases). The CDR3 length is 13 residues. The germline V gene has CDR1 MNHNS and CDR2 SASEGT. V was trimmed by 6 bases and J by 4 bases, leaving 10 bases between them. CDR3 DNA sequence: TGTGCCAGCAGCCCCGGGGGGAATCAGCCCCAGCATTTT. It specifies CASSPGGNQPQHF.

CDR3 DNA sequence: TGTGCCAGCAGCGTGACAGGGGCTAATGAAAAACTGTTTTTT. Translating gives CASSVTGANEKLFF. The rearrangement links TRBV9 to TRBJ1-4, with 8 bases identical to TRBD1. Germline CDR1 reads SGDLS; CDR2 reads YYNGEE. V shed 2 bases and J 3 bases; nucleotides not matched to a gene: 0. The CDR3 is 14 residues long. Full variable domain (outside the CDR3, taken from reference TRBV9 and TRBJ1-4): DSGVTQTPKHLITATGQRVTLRCSPRSGDLSVYWYQQSLDQGLQFLIQYYNGEERAKGNILERFSAQQFPDLHSELNLSSLELGDSALYFCASSVTGANEKLFFGSGTQLSVL.